The present T cell receptor (beta chain) was sequenced within a study of blood T cell repertoires in COVID-19. Study as a whole: Both acute and convalescent COVID-19 samples were obtained from the United States, Italy and Spain. From T cells, B-cell-depleted T cells, or PBMCs came the material, which was cDNA or gDNA.

This clone was counted once. Method: immunoSEQ multiplex PCR; TCRdb's copy keeps in-frame clones and lacks some. The table has 150,000 to 200,000 clones, approximately 92% seen once. Participants spanned ages about 18 to 90 years and resided in about 25 US areas. The germline CDR1 and CDR2 sequences are MNHGY and SVAAGI. Trimming stripped 4 bases from V and 3 bases from J, with 4 bases between. The CDR3 extends over 11 amino acids. The V gene is TRBV6-9, the J gene TRBJ2-7; no reliable D call. The sample consisted of PBMCs or T cells enriched from blood (not recorded which). The origin of this receptor is a woman between 40 and 55 years old with acute COVID-19. The CDR3, as DNA: TGTGCCAGCAGTTTAGACTACGAGCAGTACTTC. This encodes CASSLDYEQYF.